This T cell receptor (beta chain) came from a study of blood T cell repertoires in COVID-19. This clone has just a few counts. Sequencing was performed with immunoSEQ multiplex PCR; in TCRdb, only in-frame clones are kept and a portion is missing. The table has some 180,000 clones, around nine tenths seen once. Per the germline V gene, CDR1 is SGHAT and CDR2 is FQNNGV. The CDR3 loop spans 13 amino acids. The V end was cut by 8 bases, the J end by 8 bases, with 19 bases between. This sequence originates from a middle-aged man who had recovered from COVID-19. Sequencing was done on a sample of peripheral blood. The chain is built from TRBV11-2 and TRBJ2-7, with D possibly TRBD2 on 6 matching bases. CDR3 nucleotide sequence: TGTGCCAGCGGCGAGCCACCCGCGGGACAGCAGTACTTC. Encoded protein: CASGEPPAGQQYF.